One sample yielded the 10 T cell receptor beta chains listed below, sequenced in a study of T cells after yellow fever vaccination. MiXCR, applied by TCRdb to the 5' RACE reads, yields one record per CDR3 protein. The data contain a few hundred thousand distinct CDR3 sequences, roughly 4% of them singletons. The sequences come from PBMCs, collected 5 days after the yellow fever booster vaccination. Every receptor here comes from a man aged 18 to 29 who received the YFV17D yellow fever vaccine.

The V and J genes are TRBV21-1 and TRBJ1-5; the table assigns TRBD1, which was not confirmed against the DNA. TRBV21-1 has pseudogene status. The CDR3 has 13 amino acids. The CDR3 protein is CASSDPGTQPQHF. DNA of the CDR3: TGTGCCAGCAGCGACCCGGGGACCCAGCCCCAGCATTTT.

The chain joins TRBV7-6 to TRBJ2-1; D might be TRBD1 (6 bases). V lost 5 bases to trimming and J lost 9 bases, with 17 bases between them. Germline values: CDR1 SGHVS, CDR2 FNYEAQ. The CDR3 is 14 amino acids. Here the CDR3 DNA reads TGTGCCAGCAGCCAGGACAGAATACAAACTGAGCAGTTCTTC. It yields the protein CASSQDRIQTEQFF. Drawing the rest from reference TRBV7-6 and TRBJ2-1, the complete variable domain is GAGVSQSPRYKVTKRGQDVALRCDPISGHVSLYWYRQALGQGPEFLTYFNYEAQQDKSGLPNDRFSAERPEGSISTLTIQRTEQRDSAMYRCASSQDRIQTEQFFGPGTRLTVL.

At least ten counts were recorded for this clonotype. The junction and the germline gene differ at one end; a read error may be behind it. The chain has TRBV5-6 and TRBJ1-2; D may be TRBD1 (6 bases). Germline V CDR1 and CDR2: SGHDT, YYEEEE. The CDR3 consists of 12 residues. The CDR3 DNA is TGTGCCAGCAGCGGGATCCAGGGGATATCGGACTTC. Its translation: CASSGIQGISDF.

This clonotype was seen more than once but under ten times. The V gene is TRBV5-1, the J gene TRBJ2-3, with D perhaps matching TRBD2 (5 bases). This CDR3 has 14 residues. Germline assignment: CDR1 SGHRS and CDR2 YFSETQ. V was clipped by 4 bases and J by 0 bases, with 9 bases between them. CDR3 residues: CASSLLESTDTQYF. CDR3 bases: TGCGCCAGCAGCCTACTAGAGAGCACAGATACGCAGTATTTT.

J is TRBJ1-5 and V is TRBV4-2; D ambiguous. V shed 3 bases and J shed 6 bases, with 27 bases lying between them. The length of the CDR3 is 19 residues. The germline V gene has CDR1 LGHNA and CDR2 YNFKEQ. CDR3 region: CASSHADREGTSGGQPQHF. CDR3 in DNA: TGTGCCAGCAGCCACGCGGACCGGGAGGGTACGAGTGGTGGTCAGCCCCAGCATTTT.

This clonotype showed up many times. The chain carries TRBV6-6 and TRBJ2-3; D call uncertain. Trimming took 2 bases from V and 2 from J, leaving 2 bases between them. Germline V gene sequence: CDR1 MNHNY, CDR2 SVGAGI (reference sequence). There are 12 residues in the CDR3. In nucleotides, the CDR3 is TGTGCCAGCAGTTACCTCACAGATACGCAGTATTTT. Translated: CASSYLTDTQYF.

This clonotype was counted a few times. CDR3 residues: CASSLQYGIRDGYTF. Written as DNA, the CDR3 is TGCGCCAGCAGCTTACAATACGGGATTAGGGATGGCTACACCTTC. The rearrangement links TRBV5-1 to TRBJ1-2; D uncertain. V was pared by 2 bases and J by 6 bases, with 17 bases between. This CDR3 is 15 amino acids long. Per the germline V gene, CDR1 is SGHRS and CDR2 is YFSETQ.

The chain uses TRBV4-1 and TRBJ1-5; 10 bases are a match to TRBD1. The length of the CDR3 is 16 residues. Germline CDR1 reads MGHRA; CDR2 reads YSYEKL. The ends lost 1 base at V and 2 bases at J; junction bases unmatched: 2. As DNA, the CDR3 is TGCGCCAGCAGCCAAGGACAGGGGGCCGGCAATCAGCCCCAGCATTTT. Translated, it gives CASSQGQGAGNQPQHF.

The V gene is TRBV12-3 or TRBV12-4, the J gene TRBJ1-1; possible D gene TRBD1, 5 bases. V lost 1 base and J 12 bases, leaving 12 bases between the germline ends. The CDR3 runs to 12 residues. The DNA of the CDR3 is TGTGCCAGCAGTTTAGGGGGGGGTTCGTCTTTCTTT. Its protein is CASSLGGGSSFF.

In this sample, this clonotype turned up many times. The chain joins TRBV11-2 to TRBJ2-5; 7 bases fit TRBD1. The CDR3 has 17 residues. The germline CDR1 and CDR2 sequences are SGHAT and FQNNGV. Trimming took 4 bases from V and 4 from J; bases not matched to a gene: 15. The CDR3 reads CASSSVPTGWGLETQYF. CDR3 DNA: TGTGCCAGCAGCTCCGTCCCGACAGGGTGGGGATTAGAGACCCAGTACTTC. Full variable domain (rest looked up from reference TRBV11-2 and TRBJ2-5): EAGVAQSPRYKIIEKRQSVAFWCNPISGHATLYWYQQILGQGPKLLIQFQNNGVVDDSQLPKDRFSAERLKGVDSTLKIQPAKLEDSAVYLCASSSVPTGWGLETQYFGPGTRLLVL.